This TCR beta chain was documented in a study of T-cell memory formation after mild COVID-19. Study-wide background: TCR clusters largely stayed donor specific.

The V gene's germline CDR1 is SGDLS and CDR2 YYNGEE. The V gene end was trimmed by 2 bases and the J gene end by 2 bases; junction bases not matched to a gene: 7. CDR3 length: 15 amino acids. 5'RACE primed from the constant segment yielded TCR alpha and TCR beta cDNA libraries bearing sample barcodes and UMIs. TCRdb used MiXCR to reprocess the 5' RACE reads, holding one entry per CDR3 protein. The sample lists around 340,000 distinct CDR3 sequences, around 21% occurring once. The sample comprised PBMCs or a T cell subset sorted from them (not recorded which). The chain recombines TRBV9 with TRBJ2-7, with 7 bases aligning to TRBD2. The clonotype was recovered from an adult woman who had mild COVID-19 (a few samples of this study predate the infection). Cell type and time point are not known. This CDR3 reads CASSVASGATYEQYF. CDR3 sequence (DNA): TGTGCCAGCAGCGTGGCTAGCGGAGCAACCTACGAGCAGTACTTC. Full variable domain (outside the CDR3, taken from reference TRBV9 and TRBJ2-7): DSGVTQTPKHLITATGQRVTLRCSPRSGDLSVYWYQQSLDQGLQFLIQYYNGEERAKGNILERFSAQQFPDLHSELNLSSLELGDSALYFCASSVASGATYEQYFGPGTRLTVT.